This T cell receptor beta chain is from a study of regulatory T cells in long-lasting Graves disease. Specified time point: persistent/refractory GD, antithyroid drugs over 5 years with positive TRAb. Generation of the TCR library employed RNA extracted from PBMCs. On this clonotype itself: Antigen specificity is unknown.

The germline V gene encodes CDR1 KGHSH and CDR2 LQKENI. V was pared by 8 bases and J by 0 bases, with 11 bases between. CDR3 size: 14 residues. Findings of the study overall: Preferential use of TRBV28, TRBJ1-2 and TRBJ2-5 was seen in persistent disease.

For TCR beta, libraries came from iRepertoire HTBI primers and Arm-PCR of CDR3 regions. TCRdb reprocessed the multiplex PCR reads with MiXCR, giving one entry per CDR3 protein. Among about 420,000 distinct CDR3 sequences listed, 23% were seen once. The clonotype originates from a female donor with Graves disease. The V gene is TRBV18, the J gene TRBJ1-3; D perhaps matches TRBD1 (6 bases). The material was peripheral blood mononuclear cells (PBMCs), obtained when the disease was refractory, from a patient treated with antithyroid drugs. The CDR3, as DNA: TGTGCCAGCCAACAGGGATCCTCTGGAAACACCATATATTTT. Amino acids: CASQQGSSGNTIYF.